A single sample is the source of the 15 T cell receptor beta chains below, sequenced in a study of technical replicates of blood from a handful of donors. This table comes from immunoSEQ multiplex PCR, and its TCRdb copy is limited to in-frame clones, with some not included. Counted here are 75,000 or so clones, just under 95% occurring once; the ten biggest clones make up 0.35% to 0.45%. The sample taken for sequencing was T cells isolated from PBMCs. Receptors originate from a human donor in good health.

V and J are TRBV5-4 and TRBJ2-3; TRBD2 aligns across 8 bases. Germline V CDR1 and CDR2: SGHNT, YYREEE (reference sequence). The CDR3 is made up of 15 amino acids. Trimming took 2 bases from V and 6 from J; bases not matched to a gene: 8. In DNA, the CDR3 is TGTGCCAGCAGCTTATCAGCGGGAGTATCGGATACGCAGTATTTT. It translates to CASSLSAGVSDTQYF.

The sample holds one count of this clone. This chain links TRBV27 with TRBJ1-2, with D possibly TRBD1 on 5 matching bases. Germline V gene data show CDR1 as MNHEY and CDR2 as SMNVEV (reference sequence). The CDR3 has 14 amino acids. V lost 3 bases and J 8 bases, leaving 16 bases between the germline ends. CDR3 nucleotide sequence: TGTGCCAGCAGTTTCGGCAGGGCAGGAAGCGGCTACACCTTC. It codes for CASSFGRAGSGYTF.

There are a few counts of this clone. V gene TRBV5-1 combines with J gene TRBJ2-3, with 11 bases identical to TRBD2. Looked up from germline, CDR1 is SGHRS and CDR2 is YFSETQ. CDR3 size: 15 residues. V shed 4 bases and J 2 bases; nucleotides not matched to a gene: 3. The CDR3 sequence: CASSPSGRNTDTQYF. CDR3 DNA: TGCGCCAGCAGCCCTAGCGGGAGGAACACAGATACGCAGTATTTT.

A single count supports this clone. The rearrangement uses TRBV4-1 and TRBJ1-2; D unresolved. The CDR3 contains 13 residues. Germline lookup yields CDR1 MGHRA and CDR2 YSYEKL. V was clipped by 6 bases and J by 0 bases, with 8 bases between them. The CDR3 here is CASRNKSNYGYTF. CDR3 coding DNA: TGCGCCAGCAGAAACAAGTCTAACTATGGCTACACCTTC.

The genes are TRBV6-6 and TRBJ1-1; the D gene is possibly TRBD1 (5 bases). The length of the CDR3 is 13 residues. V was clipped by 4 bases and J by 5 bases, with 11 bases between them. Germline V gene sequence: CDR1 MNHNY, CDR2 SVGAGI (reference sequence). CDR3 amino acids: CASSWGRLTEAFF. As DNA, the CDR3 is TGTGCCAGCAGTTGGGGGAGGTTGACTGAAGCTTTCTTT.

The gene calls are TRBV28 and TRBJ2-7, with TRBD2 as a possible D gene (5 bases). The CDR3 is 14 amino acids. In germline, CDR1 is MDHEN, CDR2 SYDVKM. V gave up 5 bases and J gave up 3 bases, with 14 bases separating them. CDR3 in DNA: TGTGCCAGCAGTCTACCTCCTCGGGGCTACGAGCAGTACTTC. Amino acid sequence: CASSLPPRGYEQYF.

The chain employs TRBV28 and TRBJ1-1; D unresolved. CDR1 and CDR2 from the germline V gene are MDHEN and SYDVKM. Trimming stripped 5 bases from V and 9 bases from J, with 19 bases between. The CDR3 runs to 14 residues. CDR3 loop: CASSRSGSSEKAFF. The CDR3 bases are TGTGCCAGCAGTAGGAGCGGAAGTAGTGAAAAAGCTTTCTTT.

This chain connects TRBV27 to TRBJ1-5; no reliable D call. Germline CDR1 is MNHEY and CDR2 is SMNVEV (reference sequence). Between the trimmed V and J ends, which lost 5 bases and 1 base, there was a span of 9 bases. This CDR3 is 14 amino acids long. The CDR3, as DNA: TGTGCCAGCAGTGAGGGCTGGAGCAATCAGCCCCAGCATTTT. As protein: CASSEGWSNQPQHF.

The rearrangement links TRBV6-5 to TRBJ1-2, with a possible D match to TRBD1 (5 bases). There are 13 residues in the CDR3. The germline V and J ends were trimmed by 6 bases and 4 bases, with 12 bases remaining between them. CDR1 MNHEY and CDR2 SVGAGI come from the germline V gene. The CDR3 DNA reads TGTGCCAGCAGGCCGGGGGAGGGCTATGGCTACACCTTC. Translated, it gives CASRPGEGYGYTF.

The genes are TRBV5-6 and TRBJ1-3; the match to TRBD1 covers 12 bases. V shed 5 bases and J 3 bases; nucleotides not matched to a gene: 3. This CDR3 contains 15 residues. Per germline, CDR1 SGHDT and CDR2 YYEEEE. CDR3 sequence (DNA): TGTGCCAGCAGGGGACAGGGGGCGTTTGGAAACACCATATATTTT. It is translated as CASRGQGAFGNTIYF.

CDR3 sequence: CASSIAGGQETQYF. The CDR3 DNA reads TGTGCCAGTAGTATAGCGGGAGGACAAGAGACCCAGTACTTC. This rearrangement joins TRBV19 to TRBJ2-5, with 7 bases identical to TRBD2. Per the germline V gene, CDR1 is LNHDA and CDR2 is SQIVND (reference sequence). The J segment lost 2 bases and the V segment lost 1 base, leaving 1 base of the junction unmatched. This CDR3 has 14 amino acids.

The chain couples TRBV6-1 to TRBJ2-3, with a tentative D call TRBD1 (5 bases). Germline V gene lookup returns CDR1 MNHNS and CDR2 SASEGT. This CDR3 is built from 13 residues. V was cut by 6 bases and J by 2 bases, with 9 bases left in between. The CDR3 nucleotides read TGTGCCAGCAGCCAGACAGTCACAGATACGCAGTATTTT. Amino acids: CASSQTVTDTQYF.

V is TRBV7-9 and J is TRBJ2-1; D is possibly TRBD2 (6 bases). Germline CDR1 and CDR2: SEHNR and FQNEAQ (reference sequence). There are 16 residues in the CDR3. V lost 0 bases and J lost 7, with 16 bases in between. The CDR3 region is CASSLAQTGVWNEQFF. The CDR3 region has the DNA TGTGCCAGCAGCTTAGCCCAAACGGGAGTTTGGAATGAGCAGTTCTTC. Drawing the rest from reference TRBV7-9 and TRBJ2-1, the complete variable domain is DTGVSQNPRHKITKRGQNVTFRCDPISEHNRLYWYRQTLGQGPEFLTYFQNEAQLEKSRLLSDRFSAERPKGSFSTLEIQRTEQGDSAMYLCASSLAQTGVWNEQFFGPGTRLTVL.

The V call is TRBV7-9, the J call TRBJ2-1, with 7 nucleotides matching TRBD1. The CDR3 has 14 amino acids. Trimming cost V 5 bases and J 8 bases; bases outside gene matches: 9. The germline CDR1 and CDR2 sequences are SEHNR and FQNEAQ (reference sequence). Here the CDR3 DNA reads TGTGCCAGCAGCCGAAGACAGGGAGTAGATGAGCAGTTCTTC. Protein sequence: CASSRRQGVDEQFF.

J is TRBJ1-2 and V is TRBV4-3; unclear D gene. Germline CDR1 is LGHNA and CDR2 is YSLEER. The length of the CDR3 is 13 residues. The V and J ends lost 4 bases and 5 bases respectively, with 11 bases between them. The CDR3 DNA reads TGCGCCAGCAGCCCTAGTGGGGAGTATGGCTACACCTTC. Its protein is CASSPSGEYGYTF.